The source of this T cell receptor (beta chain) is a study of esophageal squamous cell carcinoma under preoperative chemotherapy. For the study at large: TCR repertoires were profiled from both peripheral blood T cells and tumor-infiltrating lymphocytes.

The CDR3 runs to 15 residues. V dropped 1 base and J dropped 3 bases, with 13 bases sitting between them. Germline CDR1 and CDR2: MNHNS and SASEGT. This clonotype has a handful of counts. Its matching antigen is unknown. Time point reported: before preoperative PTX-NDP chemotherapy. Before surgery, patients were given preoperative paclitaxel-nedaplatin chemotherapy. TCRdb ran MiXCR on the PCR reads and lists one entry per CDR3 protein. This table holds roughly 30,000 distinct CDR3 sequences, roughly half found once. General study results and limits: Paclitaxel-nedaplatin therapy caused immediate, substantial clonotype frequency changes.

Sampling was conducted from a patient given preoperative chemotherapy. V is TRBV6-1 and J is TRBJ2-7; D might be TRBD1 (7 bases). The clonotype comes from a human donor with esophageal squamous cell carcinoma. The donor label of this sample is uncertain. CDR3 protein: CASSEDAGGGYEQYF. The CDR3 coding sequence is TGTGCCAGCAGTGAAGATGCAGGGGGAGGCTACGAGCAGTACTTC.